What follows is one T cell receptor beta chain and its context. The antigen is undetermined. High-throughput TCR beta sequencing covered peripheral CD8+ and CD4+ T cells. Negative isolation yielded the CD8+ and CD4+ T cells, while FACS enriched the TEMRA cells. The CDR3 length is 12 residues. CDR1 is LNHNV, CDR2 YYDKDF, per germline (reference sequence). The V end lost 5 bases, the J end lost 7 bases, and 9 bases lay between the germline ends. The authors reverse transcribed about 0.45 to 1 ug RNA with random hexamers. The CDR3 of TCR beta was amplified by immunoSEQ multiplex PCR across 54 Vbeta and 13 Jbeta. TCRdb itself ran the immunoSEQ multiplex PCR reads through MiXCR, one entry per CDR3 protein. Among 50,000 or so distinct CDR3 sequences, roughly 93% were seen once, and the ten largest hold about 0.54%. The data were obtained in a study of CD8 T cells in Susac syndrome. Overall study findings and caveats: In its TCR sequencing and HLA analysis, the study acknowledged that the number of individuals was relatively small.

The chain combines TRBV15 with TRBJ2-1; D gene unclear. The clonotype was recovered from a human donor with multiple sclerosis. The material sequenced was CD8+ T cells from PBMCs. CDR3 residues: CATSPGVNEQFF. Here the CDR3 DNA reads TGTGCCACCAGCCCGGGTGTTAATGAGCAGTTCTTC. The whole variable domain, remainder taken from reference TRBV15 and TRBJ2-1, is DAMVIQNPRYQVTQFGKPVTLSCSQTLNHNVMYWYQQKSSQAPKLLFHYYDKDFNNEADTPDNFQSRRPNTSFCFLDIRSPGLGDTAMYLCATSPGVNEQFFGPGTRLTVL.